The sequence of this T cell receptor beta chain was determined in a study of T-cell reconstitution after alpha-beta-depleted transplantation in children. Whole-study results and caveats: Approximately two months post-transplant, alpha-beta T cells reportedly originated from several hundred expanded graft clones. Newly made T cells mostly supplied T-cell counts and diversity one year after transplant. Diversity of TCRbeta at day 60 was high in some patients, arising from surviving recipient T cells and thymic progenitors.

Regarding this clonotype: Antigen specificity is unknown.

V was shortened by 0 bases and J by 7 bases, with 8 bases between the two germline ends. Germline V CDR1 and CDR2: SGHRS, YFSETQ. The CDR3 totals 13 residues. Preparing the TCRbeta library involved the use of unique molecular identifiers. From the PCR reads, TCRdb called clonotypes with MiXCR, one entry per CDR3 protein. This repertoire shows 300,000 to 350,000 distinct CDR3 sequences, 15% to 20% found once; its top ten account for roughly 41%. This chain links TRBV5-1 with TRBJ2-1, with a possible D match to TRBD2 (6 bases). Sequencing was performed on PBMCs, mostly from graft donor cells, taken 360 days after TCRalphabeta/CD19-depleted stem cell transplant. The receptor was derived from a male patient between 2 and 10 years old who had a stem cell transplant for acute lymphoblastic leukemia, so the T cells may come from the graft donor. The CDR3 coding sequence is TGCGCCAGCAGCTTGGCCGGACTAAATGAGCAGTTCTTC. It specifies CASSLAGLNEQFF.